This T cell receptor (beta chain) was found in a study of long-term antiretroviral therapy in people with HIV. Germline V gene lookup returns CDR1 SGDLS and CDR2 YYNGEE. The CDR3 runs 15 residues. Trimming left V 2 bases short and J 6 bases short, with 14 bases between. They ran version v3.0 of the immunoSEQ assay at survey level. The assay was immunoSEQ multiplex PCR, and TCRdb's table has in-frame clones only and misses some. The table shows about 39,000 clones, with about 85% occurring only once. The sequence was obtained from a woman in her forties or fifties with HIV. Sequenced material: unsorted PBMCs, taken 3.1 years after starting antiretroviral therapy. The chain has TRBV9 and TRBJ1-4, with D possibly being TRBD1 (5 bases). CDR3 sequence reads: CASSVGVVGDEKLFF. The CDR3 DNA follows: TGTGCCAGCAGCGTCGGGGTGGTAGGGGATGAAAAACTGTTTTTT.